Below are 23 T cell receptor beta chains sequenced from a single sample in a study of T cell changes during pregnancy in multiple sclerosis. Libraries were prepared by immunoSEQ multiplex PCR; TCRdb keeps only in-frame clonotypes and omits some of them. The sample lists 30,000 to 45,000 clones, 90% to 95% occurring once. The starting material was CD4+ T cells from peripheral blood mononuclear cells, obtained in the second trimester of pregnancy. These receptors came from a female donor in good health, enrolled as a control in a pregnancy study.

This chain connects TRBV25-1 to TRBJ2-3; the D is unclear. This CDR3 region has 14 residues. V was clipped by 4 bases and J by 2 bases, with 10 bases between them. Germline V gives CDR1 MGHDK, CDR2 SYGVNS. The CDR3 protein is CASSVGPHTDTQYF. CDR3 sequence (DNA): TGTGCCAGCAGTGTCGGTCCTCACACAGATACGCAGTATTTT.

The chain has TRBV5-4 and TRBJ2-3, with 7 bases lining up with TRBD2. The germline gives CDR1 SGHNT, CDR2 YYREEE (reference sequence). The CDR3 extends over 15 amino acids. V dropped 3 bases and J dropped 2; count of bases not matched to a gene: 6. CDR3 in DNA: TGTGCCAGCAGCTCGGGGGGTTTTCACACAGATACGCAGTATTTT. As protein: CASSSGGFHTDTQYF.

The rearrangement joins TRBV19 to TRBJ2-3, with D uncertain. The V end lost 2 bases, the J end lost 6 bases, and 12 bases lay between the germline ends. Per germline, CDR1 LNHDA and CDR2 SQIVND (reference sequence). CDR3 length equals 14 residues. The CDR3 coding sequence is TGTGCCAGTAGTATAACCCAGGCTCGCGATACGCAGTATTTT. Its translation is CASSITQARDTQYF.

The chain is built from TRBV19 and TRBJ1-1; 9 bases map to TRBD1. With 5 bases clipped from V and 3 bases from J, the junction kept 10 bases outside the gene matches. CDR1 is LNHDA, CDR2 SQIVND, per germline (reference sequence). The CDR3 totals 16 residues. The CDR3 DNA sequence: TGTGCCAGTAGTGAGGGGACAGGGCGAGGGGACACTGAAGCTTTCTTT. Its protein is CASSEGTGRGDTEAFF.

The chain has TRBV5-1 and TRBJ2-1, with TRBD1 as a possible D gene (5 bases). From germline, CDR1 is SGHRS and CDR2 YFSETQ. The CDR3 totals 14 residues. V lost 0 bases to trimming and J lost 7 bases, with 11 bases between them. The DNA for the CDR3 is TGCGCCAGCAGCTTGGGGCAGGCAGGGAATGAGCAGTTCTTC. It codes for CASSLGQAGNEQFF.

The chain employs TRBV6-6 and TRBJ2-7; 13 positions match TRBD2. Germline CDR1 MNHNY, CDR2 SVGAGI (reference sequence). CDR3 size: 14 residues. V gave up 9 bases and J gave up 3 bases; unmatched junction bases: 5. This chain's CDR3 is CASRTSGGNYEQYF. CDR3 bases: TGTGCCAGTCGGACTAGCGGGGGAAACTACGAGCAGTACTTC.

The chain joins TRBV28 to TRBJ1-2; 8 bases line up with TRBD1. The CDR3 consists of 15 residues. Per the germline V gene, CDR1 is MDHEN and CDR2 is SYDVKM. J gave up 7 bases and V 4 bases, and 11 bases lay outside the gene matches. This chain's CDR3 is CASSSGRRGLGGYTF. In DNA form, the CDR3 reads TGTGCCAGCAGTTCTGGGCGCAGGGGGCTTGGTGGCTACACCTTC.

This clone has more than one count but fewer than ten. The rearrangement joins TRBV28 to TRBJ2-1; a possible D gene is TRBD2 (5 bases). The CDR3 spans 14 residues. The germline V gene encodes CDR1 MDHEN and CDR2 SYDVKM. Trimming took off 5 bases at V and 4 bases at J, with 12 bases between the two ends. The CDR3 reads CASSGLAGYNEQFF. In DNA, the CDR3 is TGTGCCAGCAGTGGTCTAGCAGGTTACAATGAGCAGTTCTTC.

The chain employs TRBV2 and TRBJ2-1; no clear D. V lost 8 bases, J lost 8 bases, and 19 bases lay in between. This CDR3 spans 14 amino acids. The germline V gene has CDR1 SNHLY and CDR2 FYNNEI. The CDR3: CASPAPPAYDEQFF. The DNA for the CDR3 is TGTGCCAGCCCCGCTCCCCCCGCGTATGATGAGCAGTTCTTC.

The V call is TRBV29-1, the J call TRBJ1-1, with 7 bases identical to TRBD1. The CDR3 totals 15 residues. The germline V gene encodes CDR1 SQVTM and CDR2 ANQGSEA. V was clipped by 4 bases and J by 7 bases; unmatched bases: 15. The CDR3 coding sequence is TGCAGCGTTGCAGGGGGAAGGGGGCGCGACGTTGAAGCTTTCTTT. It specifies CSVAGGRGRDVEAFF.

The V call is TRBV6-6, the J call TRBJ1-1; 9 nucleotides agree with TRBD1. Germline CDR1 and CDR2: MNHNY and SVGAGI (reference sequence). The CDR3 is made up of 14 amino acids. Trimming removed 5 bases from V and 1 base from J; junction bases left unmatched: 2. CDR3 protein: CASSTGQGNTEAFF. The CDR3 DNA reads TGTGCCAGCAGTACGGGACAGGGGAACACTGAAGCTTTCTTT.

This clone has only a few counts. V and J are TRBV30 and TRBJ1-1; weak D call: TRBD1 (5 bases). The CDR3 has 12 amino acids. Germline CDR1 and CDR2: GTSNPN and SVGIG (reference sequence). The ends were cut back, 0 bases at V and 10 bases at J, with 12 bases in the middle. In DNA form, the CDR3 reads TGTGCCTGGAGTGTACAAGGGGCTGCAGCTTTCTTT. This sequence encodes CAWSVQGAAAFF.

This chain uses TRBV5-8 with TRBJ2-7; 10 bases are a match to TRBD1. The CDR3 is 15 residues long. Trimming removed 5 bases from V and 4 bases from J; junction bases left unmatched: 9. Germline CDR1 and CDR2: SGHTS and YDEGEE. The CDR3 protein is CASSRRGQGTYEQYF. DNA of the CDR3: TGTGCCAGCAGTCGAAGGGGACAGGGGACTTACGAGCAGTACTTC.

The chain couples TRBV18 to TRBJ2-7; D perhaps matches TRBD2 (6 bases). The CDR3 covers 16 residues. Germline V CDR1 and CDR2: KGHSH, LQKENI. The V end was cut by 3 bases, the J end by 2 bases, with 17 bases between. This CDR3 reads CASSPRTTRGPYEQYF. The CDR3 region has the DNA TGTGCCAGCTCACCCAGAACGACTAGAGGCCCCTACGAGCAGTACTTC.

J is TRBJ2-2 and V is TRBV7-9; tentative D call: TRBD1 (5 bases). The CDR3 is 13 residues long. Trimming cost V 5 bases and J 6 bases, with 10 bases left between them. Germline V gene data show CDR1 as SEHNR and CDR2 as FQNEAQ (reference sequence). CDR3 protein: CASSRPGSGELFF. The CDR3 bases are TGTGCCAGCAGCCGTCCAGGGTCCGGGGAGCTGTTTTTT.

J is TRBJ2-1 and V is TRBV5-1; possibly TRBD2 for D (6 bases). Germline V lookup: CDR1 SGHRS, CDR2 YFSETQ. V shed 1 base and J shed 0 bases, with 29 bases lying between them. The CDR3 is 22 residues long. This CDR3 reads CASSLLQLAGSTDPPSYNEQFF. Here the CDR3 DNA reads TGCGCCAGCAGCTTGTTACAGTTGGCGGGATCCACCGACCCTCCCTCCTACAATGAGCAGTTCTTC.

The rearrangement uses TRBV15 and TRBJ2-6, with TRBD2 as a possible D gene (6 bases). V was cut by 0 bases and J by 3 bases, with 15 bases left in between. From germline, CDR1 is LNHNV and CDR2 YYDKDF (reference sequence). The CDR3 spans 18 residues. The CDR3 DNA reads as TGTGCCACCAGCAGAGATTACGGGGGACTCGGTGGGGCCAACGTCCTGACTTTC. Its translation is CATSRDYGGLGGANVLTF.

This clone was recorded once. This chain connects TRBV14 to TRBJ2-7; no clear D gene. From germline, CDR1 is SGHDN and CDR2 FVKESK. The V and J ends lost 2 bases and 3 bases respectively, with 20 bases between them. This CDR3 spans 17 amino acids. The CDR3 sequence is CASSQRSDFRLYYEQYF. CDR3 coding DNA: TGTGCCAGCAGCCAAAGGTCCGACTTTCGGTTGTACTACGAGCAGTACTTC.

CDR3 residues: CASRSTGTSVYEQYF. CDR3 in DNA: TGTGCCAGCAGAAGCACCGGGACTAGCGTGTACGAGCAGTACTTC. The rearrangement joins TRBV6-5 to TRBJ2-7; 10 bases are a match to TRBD2. The germline V gene encodes CDR1 MNHEY and CDR2 SVGAGI. The length of the CDR3 is 15 residues. V trimming: 6 bases; J trimming: 4 bases; junction bases outside the gene matches: 9.

V usage is TRBV19 and J usage is TRBJ2-2, with 9 bases aligning to TRBD2. The length of the CDR3 is 14 residues. Germline V gene sequence: CDR1 LNHDA, CDR2 SQIVND (reference sequence). Germline trimming cut 10 bases from V and 5 bases from J; bases unmatched to any gene: 8. The CDR3 protein is CATRLAERTGELFF. CDR3 bases: TGTGCCACTAGACTAGCGGAGAGGACCGGGGAGCTGTTTTTT.

The V and J genes are TRBV19 and TRBJ2-2; no reliable D call. The CDR3 is 13 residues long. Between the trimmed V and J ends, which lost 7 bases and 0 bases, there was a span of 6 bases. CDR1 is LNHDA and CDR2 is SQIVND in the germline V gene (reference sequence). The CDR3 loop is CASKRANTGELFF. DNA of the CDR3: TGTGCCAGTAAGCGTGCGAACACCGGGGAGCTGTTTTTT.

The CDR3 nucleotides read TGTGCCAGCTCTTATCGAGGGACTAGCGGGAGTTCCCACGAGCAGTACTTC. This sequence encodes CASSYRGTSGSSHEQYF. This chain uses TRBV18 with TRBJ2-7; 14 nucleotides match TRBD2. V lost 6 bases, J lost 5 bases, and 12 bases stayed unmatched. The germline gives CDR1 KGHSH, CDR2 LQKENI. This CDR3 contains 17 residues.

This chain links TRBV5-1 with TRBJ2-7, with D tentatively TRBD2 (6 bases). Trimming pared 0 bases from V and 1 base from J, leaving 8 bases between. This CDR3 has 14 residues. CDR1 and CDR2 from the germline V gene are SGHRS and YFSETQ. This CDR3 reads CASSLGSGSYEQYF. The CDR3, as DNA: TGCGCCAGCAGCTTGGGTAGCGGTTCCTACGAGCAGTACTTC.